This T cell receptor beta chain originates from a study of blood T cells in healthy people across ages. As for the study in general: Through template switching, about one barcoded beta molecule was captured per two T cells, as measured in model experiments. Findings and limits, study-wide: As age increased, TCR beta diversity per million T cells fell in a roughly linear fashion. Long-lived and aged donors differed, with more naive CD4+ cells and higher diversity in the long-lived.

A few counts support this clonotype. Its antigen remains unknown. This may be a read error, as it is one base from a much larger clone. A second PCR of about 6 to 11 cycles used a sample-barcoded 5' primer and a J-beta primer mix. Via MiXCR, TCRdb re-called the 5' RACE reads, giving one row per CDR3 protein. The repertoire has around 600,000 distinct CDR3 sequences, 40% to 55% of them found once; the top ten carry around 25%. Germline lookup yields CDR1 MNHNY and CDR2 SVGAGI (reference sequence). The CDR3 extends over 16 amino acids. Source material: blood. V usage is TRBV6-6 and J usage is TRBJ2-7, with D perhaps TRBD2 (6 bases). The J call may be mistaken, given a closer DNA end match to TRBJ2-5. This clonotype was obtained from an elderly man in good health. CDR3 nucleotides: TGTGCCAGCACGCCCTGGGGTGCGGGACCGCCAGAGACCCAGTACTTC. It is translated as CASTPWGAGPPETQYF.